This T cell receptor beta chain originates from a study of cytomegalovirus exposure and HLA in healthy donors. Study-level findings and limits: Further analysis, carried out later, found HLA-associated TCR beta chains more clonally expanded than equally common other chains. Specificity for CMV antigens was confirmed in vitro for a few of the CMV-associated chains.

On this clone itself: What it binds is unknown.

Researchers ran the PCR with 60 Vbeta and 13 Jbeta primers. Using immunoSEQ multiplex PCR, the repertoire was profiled, and TCRdb retains in-frame clones only, with some absent. The data show some 93,000 clones, around 10% seen once. The ends were cut back, 3 bases at V and 0 bases at J, with 15 bases in the middle. The CDR3 covers 17 residues. Looked up from germline, CDR1 is MDHEN and CDR2 is SYDVKM. This chain links TRBV28 with TRBJ2-4; possibly TRBD2 for D (5 bases). The specimen was PBMCs. This receptor was taken from a man aged 45 to 65 in good health and CMV-seropositive. In DNA, the CDR3 is TGTGCCAGCAGTTTTGGAGGCACGGATCTAGCCAAAAACATTCAGTACTTC. This encodes CASSFGGTDLAKNIQYF.